This entry concerns a single T cell receptor (beta chain). Its target is unknown. The sample belongs to a study of T cell responses to AZD1222 COVID-19 vaccine. Clones were sequenced by immunoSEQ multiplex PCR, and TCRdb holds only the in-frame ones, with some missing. Of 150,000 or so clones in the sample, roughly 92% were seen once. General observations from the study: Vaccine-associated CD4 TCRs spanned spike, dominant at 160-218 and 743-854.

Germline CDR1 is KGHSH and CDR2 is LQKENI. CDR3 length: 14 residues. Trimming cost V 5 bases and J 5 bases; bases outside gene matches: 8. This sequence originates from an adult who received the AZD1222 COVID-19 vaccine. V usage is TRBV18 and J usage is TRBJ1-1; 7 bases are shared with TRBD1. The sequenced sample was peripheral blood, obtained 28 days after the second AZD1222 dose. CDR3 nucleotide sequence: TGTGCCAGCTCAATCGACAGGGTCAAAACTGAAGCTTTCTTT. This codes for CASSIDRVKTEAFF. The full variable domain, with the rest looked up from reference TRBV18 and TRBJ1-1, is NAGVMQNPRHLVRRRGQEARLRCSPMKGHSHVYWYRQLPEEGLKFMVYLQKENIIDESGMPKERFSAEFPKEGPSILRIQQVVRGDSAAYFCASSIDRVKTEAFFGQGTRLTVV.